This TCR beta chain derives from a study of blood T cell repertoires in COVID-19. The CDR3 runs to 11 residues. With 8 bases clipped from V and 13 bases from J, the junction kept 6 bases outside the gene matches. Per the germline V gene, CDR1 is MDHEN and CDR2 is SYDVKM. Per the original methods: Reference gene primer amplification in the assay estimated nucleated cell counts. The repertoire was sequenced with immunoSEQ multiplex PCR; TCRdb's copy has only in-frame clones and lacks some. The DNA gave D and trimming, while V, J and clone size come from that table. Counted here are just under 30,000 clones, 80% occurring once; the ten biggest clones make up roughly half. This clone was detected only a few times.

The clonotype originates from a woman in her sixties or seventies with acute or convalescent COVID-19. The chain combines TRBV28 with TRBJ2-7; the match to TRBD2 covers 12 bases. Specimen: peripheral blood. This CDR3 is CASLAGGSPYF. Here the CDR3 DNA reads TGTGCCAGCCTAGCGGGAGGGTCCCCATACTTC.